The present T cell receptor beta chain was sequenced within a study of T cell responses to AZD1222 COVID-19 vaccine. This CDR3 comprises 14 residues. The V and J ends lost 5 bases and 6 bases, in that order; junction bases with no gene match: 5. CDR1 is SEHNR and CDR2 is FQNEAQ in the germline V gene (reference sequence). This table comes from immunoSEQ multiplex PCR, and its TCRdb copy is limited to in-frame clones, with some not included. The data show roughly 80,000 clones, about nine tenths seen once. Points on this clone: The antigen remains undetermined.

Study results and caveats: Spike-specific TCR repertoires showed rising breadth and depth after two AZD1222 doses. Clonal diversity may have been underestimated in mostly white British donors. The study reported that nearly half of spike-specific TCRs target unmutated variant regions.

It was second doses at about 4 or about 12 weeks that were pooled. The chain is built from TRBV7-9 and TRBJ1-5, with 9 positions matching TRBD1. The starting material was peripheral blood, obtained 28 days after the second AZD1222 dose. This receptor was identified in an adult who received the AZD1222 COVID-19 vaccine. The chain's CDR3 is CASSLGTGFQPQHF. The CDR3 DNA sequence: TGTGCCAGCAGCCTCGGGACAGGGTTTCAGCCCCAGCATTTT.